Included here is one TCR beta chain sequence, with context. As yet, its antigen is unknown. TCRdb independently ran MiXCR on the 5' RACE reads; one entry per CDR3 protein. Here the sample spans approximately 500,000 distinct CDR3 sequences, more than 20% being singletons. The entry originates in a study of identical twins. Study observations and caveats: There was an excess of low generation probability in the out-of-frame alpha sequences that twins shared.

Germline assignment: CDR1 MDHEN and CDR2 SYDVKM. The CDR3 totals 11 residues. V lost 6 bases to trimming and J lost 6 bases; unmatched junction nucleotides: 2. This sample was also put to use in a study of T cells expressing NK-cell markers. That work states: Researchers got TCR beta repertoires out of sorted CD3+CD56+NKG2C+, CD3+CD56+NKG2C- and CD3+CD56-NKG2C+ T cells. HCMV seropositivity characterized most of the eight sequenced donors, and seronegativity one. Among CD8+ T cells from 5 to 7 donors, dominant NKG2C+ clonotypes accounted for about 1.0-7.0%.

The TCR comes from a woman younger than 35 in good health. The specimen sequenced was CD4+ T cells sorted from blood. The J gene is TRBJ2-7, the V gene TRBV28; 7 bases are a match to TRBD2. CDR3 region: CASRRESEQYF. The DNA of the CDR3 is TGTGCCAGCAGGCGGGAGAGCGAGCAGTACTTC.